The rows below give T cell receptor beta chains drawn from one sample of a study of cytomegalovirus exposure and HLA in healthy donors. TCRdb keeps only in-frame clones here, not all; method: immunoSEQ multiplex PCR. Among around 160,000 clones listed, roughly 88% were seen once. The sequenced sample was PBMCs. The source of these receptors is a man aged 18 to 30 in good health and CMV-seropositive. Both conserved end residues are trimmed from each CDR3.

TRBV27	ASGLFRQGTLLNTEAF
TRBV6-4	ASSEQGAADTQY
TRBV9	ASSPGGSGANVLT
TRBV2	ASSAATGGYEQY
TRBV9	ASSVGLAESHEQF
TRBV4-3	ASSQDKGRGLETQY
TRBV4-2	ASSPAGNYGYT
TRBV19	ASMSLQRNYGYT
TRBV5-1	ASSLLQGRFYEQY
TRBV19	ASSISVAGQNEQF
TRBV5-1	ASSTPGAGEIGELF
TRBV7-9	ASSLQDQGTEAF
TRBV2	ASRTVNSNQPQH
TRBV5-1	ASSLDPGVGGNTIY
TRBV29-1	SVDLGGPTLY
TRBV15	ATSRQQGNNSPLH
TRBV12-5	ASGQQGINTIY
TRBV9	ASSVAPGNSGNTIY